The rows below give T cell receptor beta chains drawn from one sample of a study of T cells in Graves' hyperthyroidism and ophthalmopathy. MiXCR was run by TCRdb on the multiplex PCR reads, yielding one entry per CDR3 protein. The sample yields about 99,000 distinct CDR3 sequences, 47% seen once. The sequenced sample was blood. The receptors originated from a man between 40 and 49 years old with Graves' hyperthyroidism. CDR3s include the opening cysteine and the closing phenylalanine or tryptophan. The D gene is left open where the match is weak. The size of a clone is reported for some rows only, either as once, few or many, or as a class for expanded clones.

>-|TRBJ1-2|few|TRBV20-1
TGCAGTGCTAGAGATATCAGGGCCCATACCCGCGCGGATGGCTACACCTTC
CSARDIRAHTRADGYTF
>TRBD2|TRBJ2-7|many|TRBV19
TGTGCCACTGGACAGTTACTAGCGGGGGGAACCTACGAGCAGTACTTC
CATGQLLAGGTYEQYF
>TRBD2|TRBJ2-3|many|TRBV19
TGTGCCAGTAGTATTGCCGGGGGGACGGGAGATACGCAGTATTTT
CASSIAGGTGDTQYF
>-|TRBJ1-5|many|TRBV12-3/TRBV12-4
TGTGCCAGCAGTTCAGCCCCCCAACAGCCCCAGCATTTT
CASSSAPQQPQHF
>TRBD2|TRBJ2-7|many|TRBV20-1
TGCAGTGCTACTAGACTAGCGGGAGGGGACGAGCAGTACTTC
CSATRLAGGDEQYF
>-|TRBJ1-2|-|TRBV6-2/TRBV6-3
TGTGCCAGCATGTCCCCGCGGGCTTATGGCTACACCTTC
CASMSPRAYGYTF
>-|TRBJ2-7|many|TRBV6-7
TGTGCCAGCAGTTACTCGCGGGGGCGCAGATACGAGCAGTACTTC
CASSYSRGRRYEQYF
>TRBD2|TRBJ2-1|many|TRBV20-1
TGCAGTGCTCCGGACGGGAGGAAATACAATGAGCAGTTCTTC
CSAPDGRKYNEQFF
>TRBD1|TRBJ1-1|-|TRBV28
TGTGCCAGCAGAGATACAGGGGGCCCCGGCTTGGACACTGAAGCTTTCTTT
CASRDTGGPGLDTEAFF
>-|TRBJ1-4|many|TRBV19
TGTGCCAGTAGTTCCGCCAGGGGCAATGAAAAACTGTTTTTT
CASSSARGNEKLFF
>-|TRBJ2-1|many|TRBV6-5
TGTGCCAGCAGTTATGGTCCTATCGTGAAGGAGCAGTTCTTC
CASSYGPIVKEQFF
>-|TRBJ2-7|-|TRBV18
TGTGCCAGCTCACGAACAGAAAACTACGAGCAGTACTTC
CASSRTENYEQYF
>TRBD2|TRBJ2-1|-|TRBV29-1
TGCAGCTTAGAGGGACTAGCGGGAGTAAGTAATGAGCAGTTCTTC
CSLEGLAGVSNEQFF
>-|TRBJ2-3|-|TRBV7-8
TGTGCCAGCAGCTCCCGCTGGGGGGCTAGCACAGATACGCAGTATTTT
CASSSRWGASTDTQYF
>TRBD1|TRBJ2-2|-|TRBV6-5
TGTGCCAGCAGGACCGGGACAGGGCCGAACACCGGGGAGCTGTTTTTT
CASRTGTGPNTGELFF
>TRBD2|TRBJ2-7|-|TRBV10-3
TGTGCCATCAGTGTAGCGGGAGCTTACGAGCAGTACTTC
CAISVAGAYEQYF
>TRBD1|TRBJ2-1|many|TRBV11-3
TGTGCCAGCAGCTTTGGCCCCACAGGGGGCGGAAATGAGCAGTTCTTC
CASSFGPTGGGNEQFF
>-|TRBJ2-6|-|TRBV7-3
TGTGCCAGTAGCCTAACTAACTCTGGGGCCAACGTCCTGATTTTC
CASSLTNSGANVLIF
>TRBD1|TRBJ1-1|once|TRBV20-1
TGCAGTGCCCAGGGGACAGGGGCCGACACTGAAGCTTTCTTT
CSAQGTGADTEAFF
>-|TRBJ1-2|many|TRBV5-8
TGTGCCAGCAGCACTATCAGGGAACCATATGGCTACACCTTC
CASSTIREPYGYTF
>-|TRBJ1-1|few|TRBV4-1
TGCGCCAGCAGCCAAGGGCGGGAGCGTTTGGGCACTGAAGCTTTCTTT
CASSQGRERLGTEAFF
>-|TRBJ2-1|-|TRBV20-1
TGCAGTGCTACACCGACGAGGGGGTGGGGGCCCAGCTCCTACAATGAGCAGTTCTTC
CSATPTRGWGPSSYNEQFF
>TRBD1|TRBJ2-7|many|TRBV6-2/TRBV6-3
TGTGCCAGCAGTTATAGGACAGGGACCTACGAGCAGTACTTC
CASSYRTGTYEQYF
>TRBD1|TRBJ1-5|many|TRBV6-1
TGTGCCAGCAGGCCGGGACAGGGACACAATCAGCCCCAGCATTTT
CASRPGQGHNQPQHF
>TRBD1|TRBJ1-4|-|TRBV24-1
TGTGCCACCACACCCGGGACAGGGGGGAACAATGAAAAACTGTTTTTT
CATTPGTGGNNEKLFF
>-|TRBJ1-2|-|TRBV2
TGTGCCAGCAGTGACTATGGCTACACCTTC
CASSDYGYTF
>-|TRBJ2-1|many|TRBV9
TGTGCCAGCAGCGGAATTACAGGGAGTTACAATGAGCAGTTCTTC
CASSGITGSYNEQFF
>-|TRBJ1-1|-|TRBV27
TGTGCCAGCAGTTTATCGTGGGGGGTGGGCACTGAAGCTTTCTTT
CASSLSWGVGTEAFF
>-|TRBJ1-2|-|TRBV15
-
CISAPAVRVGDAKIYGYTF
>TRBD2|TRBJ2-7|many|TRBV6-5
TGTGCCAGCAGTTACTCCCGAGGACTAGCGGGGCCCTACGAGCAGTACTTC
CASSYSRGLAGPYEQYF
>-|TRBJ1-1|many|TRBV7-9
TGTGCCAGCAGCCCGAACGATTTAAACACTGAAGCTTTCTTT
CASSPNDLNTEAFF
>-|TRBJ1-4|many|TRBV7-8
TGTGCCAGCAGCTCCCGCTGGGGGGCTAGCGCAACTAATGAAAAACTGTTTTTT
CASSSRWGASATNEKLFF
>TRBD2|TRBJ2-7|many|TRBV11-1
TGTGCCAGCAGCCATAGCGGGCTGAGCTCCTACGAGCAGTACTTC
CASSHSGLSSYEQYF
>TRBD1|TRBJ2-5|-|TRBV27
TGTGCCAGCAGTTCATTTGGACAGGGCAGGACCCAGTACTTC
CASSSFGQGRTQYF
>TRBD1|TRBJ1-5|-|TRBV19
TGTGCCAGCGGCGCTCTCAAGGACAGGTGGCAACCGCCCCAGCATTTT
CASGALKDRWQPPQHF
>-|TRBJ1-1|many|TRBV7-3
TGTGCCAGCAGCTTAGCACATAACACTGAAGCTTTCTTT
CASSLAHNTEAFF
>-|TRBJ2-5|many|TRBV29-1
TGCAGCGTTGAAGGGGGAAACCAAGAGACCCAGTACTTC
CSVEGGNQETQYF